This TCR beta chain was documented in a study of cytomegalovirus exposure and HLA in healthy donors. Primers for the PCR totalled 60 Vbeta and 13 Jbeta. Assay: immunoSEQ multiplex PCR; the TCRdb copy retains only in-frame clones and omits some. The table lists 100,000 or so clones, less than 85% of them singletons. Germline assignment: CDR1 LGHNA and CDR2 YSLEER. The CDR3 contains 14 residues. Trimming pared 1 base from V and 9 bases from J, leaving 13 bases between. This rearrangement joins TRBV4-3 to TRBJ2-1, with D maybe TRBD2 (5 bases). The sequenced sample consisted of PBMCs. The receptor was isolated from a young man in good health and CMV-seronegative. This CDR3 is CASSQVLVSGEQFF. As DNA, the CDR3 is TGCGCCAGCAGCCAAGTACTAGTTAGTGGTGAGCAGTTCTTC.